This T cell receptor beta chain is drawn from a study of beta chain features in type 1 diabetes. A few counts support this clone. As yet, its antigen is unknown. General study points: Shorter TCRB CDR3s, moderately but significantly so, marked every one of the four CD4+ subsets in Type 1 diabetes patients. For TCRB rearrangement, an influence of HLA type remained unresolved here. Patients and controls would be equally affected if PCR favored shorter templates.

V lost 1 base and J lost 0, with 10 bases in between. Germline CDR1 MGHRA, CDR2 YSYEKL. The CDR3 loop spans 16 amino acids. cDNA synthesis used the whole RNA isolate, giving expressed TCRB sequences. TCRdb keeps only in-frame clones here, not all; method: immunoSEQ multiplex PCR. The data contain about 740,000 clones, about an eighth of them singletons. The sequenced material came from naive CD4+ T cells from blood. The receptor was derived from a man between 18 and 35 years old with type 1 diabetes. V usage is TRBV4-1 and J usage is TRBJ2-1; D is possibly TRBD1 (5 bases). The CDR3 region is CASSQARQSSYNEQFF. CDR3 coding DNA: TGCGCCAGCAGCCAAGCACGACAGAGCTCCTACAATGAGCAGTTCTTC.